This TCR beta chain stems from a study of shared clonotypes between healthy human individuals. Findings and caveats of the study: Genetic and exposure-history diversity was limited by the few donors.

Assay execution took place at the deep level. The assay was immunoSEQ multiplex PCR, and TCRdb's table has in-frame clones only and misses some. The table records a few million clones, over 90% of them present only once. CDR3 size: 15 residues. CDR1 and CDR2 (germline): SEHNR, FQNEAQ (reference sequence). The V and J ends lost 2 bases and 0 bases respectively, with 11 bases between them. Donors were Caucasian adults residing in Nashville, Tennessee, USA. A split of CD4+ cells into CD45RA+ naive and CD45RA-negative memory subsets was performed. Comments on this clone: The antigen is not known.

Input material: naive CD4+ T cells from PBMCs. Subset described: CD45RA+ positively selected. The receptor was derived from a man aged 18 to 30 in good health. Some clones in this sample may be carry-over from other donors' samples. V usage is TRBV7-9 and J usage is TRBJ2-7; D is undetermined. The CDR3 DNA reads TGTGCCAGCAGCTTACTTGGGATCAGCTCCTACGAGCAGTACTTC. Translated: CASSLLGISSYEQYF. Filled out from reference TRBV7-9 and TRBJ2-7, the complete variable domain reads DTGVSQNPRHKITKRGQNVTFRCDPISEHNRLYWYRQTLGQGPEFLTYFQNEAQLEKSRLLSDRFSAERPKGSFSTLEIQRTEQGDSAMYLCASSLLGISSYEQYFGPGTRLTVT.